The clone carrying this T cell receptor beta chain was seen more than once but under ten times. What it binds is unknown. Time point denoted: persistent/refractory GD, antithyroid drugs over 5 years with positive TRAb. RNA extracted from PBMCs served as the sequencing template. Graves' disease diagnoses used American Thyroid Association guidelines. The authors drew patients from an endocrinology department in Xi'an, China. The data derive from a study of regulatory T cells in long-lasting Graves disease. CDR3-region Arm-PCR and iRepertoire HTBI primers produced the TCR beta libraries. TCRdb called the multiplex PCR reads again in MiXCR, with one record for every CDR3 protein. The sample has some 470,000 distinct CDR3 sequences, 20% to 25% seen once. Study-wide points: Persistent patients shared some 2,500 public clonotypes among themselves. Newly diagnosed patients shared fewer, at about a thousand. There were preferences for TRBV28, TRBJ1-2 and TRBJ2-5 in persistent disease.

Germline lookup yields CDR1 LNHNV and CDR2 YYDKDF (reference sequence). This CDR3 spans 16 amino acids. Trimming took off 0 bases at V and 0 bases at J, with 11 bases between the two ends. The TCR was taken from a female donor with Graves disease. J is TRBJ1-1 and V is TRBV15; no clear D. Material: peripheral blood mononuclear cells (PBMCs), obtained when the disease was refractory, from a patient treated with antithyroid drugs. The CDR3 loop reads CATSRELAGLNTEAFF. The DNA of the CDR3 is TGTGCCACCAGCAGAGAGCTCGCCGGACTGAACACTGAAGCTTTCTTT.